Listed here is a single TCR beta chain. What it recognizes is unknown. These data originate in a study of blood T cells in healthy people across ages. Overall study findings and caveats: Naive CD4+ cells and diversity were both higher in long-lived donors than in aged donors.

The CDR3 length is 15 residues. Germline V lookup: CDR1 SGHVS, CDR2 FNYEAQ. Trimming removed 6 bases at V and 4 bases at J, with 18 bases between. The second PCR ran roughly 7 to 12 cycles with a sample-barcoded 5' primer and J-beta primers. MiXCR was run by TCRdb on the 5' RACE reads, yielding one entry per CDR3 protein. The sample lists around 1,800,000 distinct CDR3 sequences, approximately 40% occurring once. The receptor was derived from a human donor in good health. Sample: blood. The V gene is TRBV7-6, the J gene TRBJ1-2; perhaps TRBD1 as D (6 bases). The CDR3 DNA reads as TGTGCCAGCAGATTTGAGGGGGATGGGAGCTATGGCTACACCTTC. This gives the protein CASRFEGDGSYGYTF.